Here is one T cell receptor (beta chain) with its context. The data belong to a study of T-cell reconstitution after alpha-beta-depleted transplantation in children. This CDR3 region has 15 residues. The germline gives CDR1 DFQATT, CDR2 SNEGSKA (reference sequence). Losses at the gene ends were 5 bases for V and 4 bases for J; bases not matched to a gene: 11. This sample's TCRbeta library carried unique molecular identifier barcodes. TCRdb re-called the PCR reads with MiXCR, one entry per CDR3 protein. The repertoire holds roughly 400,000 distinct CDR3 sequences, with around 21% as singletons. This TCR was recovered from a human donor who donated a stem cell graft to a child with acute myeloid leukemia. The rearrangement uses TRBV20-1 and TRBJ2-5, with 9 bases lining up with TRBD1. The source was PBMCs from the stem cell graft donor, collected from the stem cell graft. Here the CDR3 DNA reads TGCAGTGCTCAGACGGGACAGGGCTCCGTAGAGACCCAGTACTTC. It codes for CSAQTGQGSVETQYF.